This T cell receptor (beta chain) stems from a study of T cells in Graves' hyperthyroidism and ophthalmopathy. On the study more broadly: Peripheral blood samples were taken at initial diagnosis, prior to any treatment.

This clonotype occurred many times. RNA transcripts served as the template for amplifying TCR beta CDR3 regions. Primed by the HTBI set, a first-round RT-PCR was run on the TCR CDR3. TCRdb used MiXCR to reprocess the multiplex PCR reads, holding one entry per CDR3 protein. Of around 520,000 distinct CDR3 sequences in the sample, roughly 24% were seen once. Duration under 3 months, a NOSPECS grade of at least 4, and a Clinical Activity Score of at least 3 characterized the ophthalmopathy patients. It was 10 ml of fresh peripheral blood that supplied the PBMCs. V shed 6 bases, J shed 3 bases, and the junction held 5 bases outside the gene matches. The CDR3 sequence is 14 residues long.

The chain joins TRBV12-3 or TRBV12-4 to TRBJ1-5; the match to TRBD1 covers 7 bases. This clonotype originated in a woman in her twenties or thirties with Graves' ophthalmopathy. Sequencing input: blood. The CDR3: CASSRDRSNQPQHF. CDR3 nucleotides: TGTGCCAGCAGCCGGGACAGATCCAATCAGCCCCAGCATTTT.